Here is one T cell receptor beta chain with its context. The antigen is unknown. The sample belongs to a study of T cell responses to AZD1222 COVID-19 vaccine. As for the study in general: Second-dose timings of about 4 or about 12 weeks were pooled. Study-wide results and caveats: Baseline testing showed seropositivity in only 6 or 7 AZD1222 recipients. It should be noted that donors were predominantly white British and more often female, and clonal diversity was possibly underestimated. The reported proportion of spike-specific TCRs targeting unmutated variant regions was nearly half.

Trimming removed 4 bases from V and 0 bases from J, with 10 bases in between. This CDR3 is 15 amino acids long. Germline-derived CDR1 and CDR2 are SGHTA and FQGTGA. Only in-frame clones appear in the TCRdb table, and some are missing; sequencing was by immunoSEQ multiplex PCR. Of roughly 150,000 clones in the sample, about 89% were seen once. This TCR was sampled from an adult in good health. The starting material was peripheral blood, obtained on day 0 of AZD1222 vaccination. V gene TRBV7-3 combines with J gene TRBJ2-4; D uncertain. The CDR3 DNA is TGTGCCAGCAGCTGGACCGCCGGAGCCAAAAACATTCAGTACTTC. Encoded protein: CASSWTAGAKNIQYF.